The 7 T cell receptor delta chains below all came from one sample that was sequenced in a study of human gamma delta and Vdelta1 T cells. TCRdb re-called the PCR reads via CATT. The data hold around 13,000 delta-chain clones, with over 40% observed a single time. Their target antigens are unknown. The sequencing sample was made of Vdelta1 gamma-delta T cells from blood grown in culture (DOT cells). These receptors originate from a human donor in good health.

Within the sample, this clone is medium-sized (0.01 to 0.1%). The chain recombines TRDV1 with TRDJ1; 7 bases fit TRDD2. CDR3 length: 19 amino acids. The J segment lost 3 bases and the V segment lost 4 bases, leaving 20 bases of the junction unmatched. Germline V gene lookup returns CDR1 TSWWSYY and CDR2 QGS. CDR3 DNA sequence: TGTGCTCTTGGGGCGGCAAGTTTCCTACGATTTGCTGGGTCCGATAAACTCATCTTT. It yields the protein CALGAASFLRFAGSDKLIF.

This chain uses TRDV1 with TRDJ1, with 9 positions matching TRDD3. Germline V gene sequence: CDR1 TSWWSYY, CDR2 QGS. V lost 5 bases and J lost 1; bases outside the gene matches: 8. The length of the CDR3 is 16 residues. CDR3 residues: CALGRGDTLRTDKLIF. CDR3 DNA sequence: TGTGCTCTTGGGCGAGGGGATACGCTCCGCACCGATAAACTCATCTTT.

This chain uses TRDV1 with TRDJ1; TRDD3 aligns across 13 bases. In germline, CDR1 is TSWWSYY, CDR2 QGS. The trim removed 1 base at V and 5 bases at J, leaving 13 bases unmatched. The CDR3 is 19 amino acids. CDR3 sequence (DNA): TGTGCTCTTGGGGAACCCCCCGAAGGTACTGGGGGATACGTTGATAAACTCATCTTT. This codes for CALGEPPEGTGGYVDKLIF.

The chain is built from TRDV1 and TRDJ1; TRDD3 is a possible D gene (5 bases). Germline loops: CDR1 TSWWSYY, CDR2 QGS. There are 19 residues in the CDR3. V was clipped by 0 bases and J by 0 bases, with 20 bases between them. CDR3 sequence (DNA): TGTGCTCTTGGGGAACTCACAAATGGGGTCCGGAGGTACACCGATAAACTCATCTTT. As protein: CALGELTNGVRRYTDKLIF.

V and J are TRDV1 and TRDJ1; 9 nucleotides agree with TRDD3. The CDR3 is 17 amino acids. Germline-derived CDR1 and CDR2 are TSWWSYY and QGS. V shed 0 bases and J 4 bases; nucleotides not matched to a gene: 9. CDR3 sequence (DNA): TGTGCTCTTGGGGAACTATTGGCTGGGGATACGAGCGATAAACTCATCTTT. Translating gives CALGELLAGDTSDKLIF.

The chain joins TRDV1 to TRDJ1, with TRDD3 matching 8 bases. V lost 1 base and J lost 4; bases outside the gene matches: 20. Looked up from germline, CDR1 is TSWWSYY and CDR2 is QGS. The CDR3 extends over 20 amino acids. This CDR3 reads CALGEPSYQFTGDTCDKLIF. The CDR3 region has the DNA TGTGCTCTTGGGGAACCCAGTTACCAATTCACTGGGGATACCTGCGATAAACTCATCTTT.

This clone was detected only a few times. The chain employs TRAV29/DV5 and TRDJ1; 13 bases are shared with TRDD3. The CDR3 covers 21 residues. Germline V gene sequence: CDR1 NSMFDY, CDR2 ISSIKDK. Trimming took 0 bases from V and 1 from J; bases not matched to a gene: 18. The DNA of the CDR3 is TGTGCAGCAAGCGCGGCTTCCTCATACTGGGGGATACGCGCTTTCACCGATAAACTCATCTTT. This encodes CAASAASSYWGIRAFTDKLIF.